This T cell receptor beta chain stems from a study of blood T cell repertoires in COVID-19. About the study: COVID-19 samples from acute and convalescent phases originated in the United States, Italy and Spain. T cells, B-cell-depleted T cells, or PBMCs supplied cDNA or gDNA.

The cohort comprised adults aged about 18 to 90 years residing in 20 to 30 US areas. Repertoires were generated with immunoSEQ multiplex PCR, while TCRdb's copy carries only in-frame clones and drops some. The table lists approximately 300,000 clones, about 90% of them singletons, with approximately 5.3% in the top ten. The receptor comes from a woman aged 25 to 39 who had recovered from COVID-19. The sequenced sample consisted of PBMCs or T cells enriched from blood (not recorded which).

CDR3 amino acids: CASSLFNNQETQYF. Written as DNA, the CDR3 is TGTGCCAGCAGCTTATTTAACAACCAAGAGACCCAGTACTTC. The gene calls are TRBV7-9 and TRBJ2-5; D remains ambiguous. This CDR3 comprises 14 residues. Between the trimmed V and J ends, which lost 2 bases and 0 bases, there was a span of 7 bases. Germline loops: CDR1 SEHNR, CDR2 FQNEAQ (reference sequence).